One sample yielded the 19 T cell receptor beta chains listed below, sequenced in a study of T cell clones after liver transplantation. Profiled with immunoSEQ multiplex PCR; TCRdb holds only in-frame clones, not every one. The sample comprises 68,000 or so clones, 80% to 95% of which are singletons, and 0.75% to 1% rests with the top ten. Source: CD4+ T cells from blood, taken around 25 months after liver transplant. Receptors originate from a human patient who received a liver transplant. Some of the T cells may derive from the graft donor.

The genes are TRBV10-2 and TRBJ2-5, with 9 nucleotides matching TRBD2. The length of the CDR3 is 17 residues. After removal of 7 bases from V and 5 bases from J, the junction contained 17 bases not matched to a gene. Germline CDR1 reads WSHSY; CDR2 reads SAAADI. The CDR3, as DNA: TGCGCCAGCAAGGCTTGGGCTAGCGGGATAAGGAGGGAGACCCAGTACTTC. Translated: CASKAWASGIRRETQYF.

The chain employs TRBV5-1 and TRBJ2-1; 7 bases agree with TRBD2. Germline V gene sequence: CDR1 SGHRS, CDR2 YFSETQ. V shed 1 base, J shed 6 bases, and the junction held 7 bases outside the gene matches. The length of the CDR3 is 15 residues. The CDR3 sequence is CASSLRLAGGNEQFF. The DNA for the CDR3 is TGCGCCAGCAGCTTGCGATTAGCGGGTGGCAATGAGCAGTTCTTC. Drawing the rest from reference TRBV5-1 and TRBJ2-1, the complete variable domain is KAGVTQTPRYLIKTRGQQVTLSCSPISGHRSVSWYQQTPGQGLQFLFEYFSETQRNKGNFPGRFSGRQFSNSRSEMNVSTLELGDSALYLCASSLRLAGGNEQFFGPGTRLTVL.

The CDR3 sequence: CSVEWEGLAGYFAGTDTQYF. CDR3 sequence (DNA): TGCAGCGTTGAATGGGAGGGACTAGCGGGGTATTTCGCGGGAACAGATACGCAGTATTTT. The chain combines TRBV29-1 with TRBJ2-3; 13 positions match TRBD2. J was trimmed by 3 bases and V by 2 bases; bases with no gene match: 17. Germline CDR1 reads SQVTM; CDR2 reads ANQGSEA. The CDR3 contains 20 residues.

The chain carries TRBV19 and TRBJ2-3; D is unresolved. This CDR3 has 13 amino acids. The germline CDR1 and CDR2 sequences are LNHDA and SQIVND (reference sequence). Deletions cut 3 bases from V and 8 bases from J, with 12 bases between. The CDR3 sequence: CASSMEAQATQYF. The CDR3 DNA sequence: TGTGCCAGTAGTATGGAAGCCCAGGCTACGCAGTATTTT.

The V gene is TRBV18, the J gene TRBJ2-1; D gene uncertain. Trimming shortened V by 3 bases and J by 5 bases, and 5 bases separated the two germline ends. Germline lookup yields CDR1 KGHSH and CDR2 LQKENI. This CDR3 contains 12 residues. The CDR3 DNA sequence: TGTGCCAGCTCACCGGTGAACAATGAGCAGTTCTTC. Translating gives CASSPVNNEQFF.

This chain links TRBV15 with TRBJ2-2; D may be TRBD1 (6 bases). The CDR3 runs to 14 residues. V lost 0 bases to trimming and J lost 7 bases, with 9 bases between them. The germline V gene encodes CDR1 LNHNV and CDR2 YYDKDF (reference sequence). CDR3 sequence: CATSRDRRGGELFF. DNA for the CDR3: TGTGCCACCAGCAGAGATCGCAGGGGCGGGGAGCTGTTTTTT.

The chain links TRBV9 to TRBJ2-1; D not resolved. This CDR3 contains 11 residues. Between the trimmed V and J ends, which lost 1 base and 9 bases, there was a span of 5 bases. Germline V CDR1 and CDR2: SGDLS, YYNGEE. The CDR3 here is CASSVIVEQFF. The CDR3 DNA reads TGTGCCAGCAGCGTAATTGTTGAGCAGTTCTTC.

CDR3 region: CASSQERERSYNEQFF. CDR3 coding DNA: TGCGCCAGCAGCCAAGAGCGGGAGAGATCCTACAATGAGCAGTTCTTC. V is TRBV4-3 and J is TRBJ2-1, with 7 bases that match TRBD2. V was pared by 0 bases and J by 1 base, with 3 bases of the junction left unmatched. The V gene's germline CDR1 is LGHNA and CDR2 YSLEER. The CDR3 consists of 16 residues.

The rearrangement uses TRBV16 and TRBJ1-4; D not resolved. This CDR3 has 15 residues. Trimming shortened V by 0 bases and J by 0 bases, and 5 bases separated the two germline ends. CDR1 KGHSY and CDR2 FQNENV come from the germline V gene. The CDR3 sequence is CASSQSLSTNEKLFF. The CDR3 DNA sequence: TGTGCCAGCAGCCAATCGCTGTCAACTAATGAAAAACTGTTTTTT.

The DNA for the CDR3 is TGCAGCGTTGCAGCGGGAGAATGGAATGAGCAGTTCTTC. Translated: CSVAAGEWNEQFF. The J gene is TRBJ2-1, the V gene TRBV29-1, with TRBD2 identical over 8 bases. CDR3 length: 13 residues. Germline values: CDR1 SQVTM, CDR2 ANQGSEA. The ends lost 4 bases at V and 7 bases at J; junction bases unmatched: 6.

The chain is built from TRBV18 and TRBJ2-1, with 10 bases fitting TRBD2. The germline CDR1 and CDR2 sequences are KGHSH and LQKENI. The CDR3 covers 16 residues. The V and J ends lost 2 bases and 7 bases, in that order; junction bases with no gene match: 8. The CDR3 DNA reads TGTGCCAGCTCACCATCGTTAGCGGGAGGACGGAATGAGCAGTTCTTC. Encoded protein: CASSPSLAGGRNEQFF.

The rearrangement joins TRBV14 to TRBJ1-1; no definite D call. The germline V gene has CDR1 SGHDN and CDR2 FVKESK. CDR3 length: 12 residues. V was shortened by 4 bases and J by 1 base, with 4 bases between the two germline ends. The CDR3 here is CASSRPNTEAFF. The CDR3 bases are TGTGCCAGCAGCCGACCGAACACTGAAGCTTTCTTT.

This clone was counted once. The J gene is TRBJ1-2, the V gene TRBV19; D unclear. CDR1 and CDR2 (germline): LNHDA, SQIVND (reference sequence). Trimming cost V 8 bases and J 2 bases, with 9 bases left between them. The CDR3 contains 12 residues. The CDR3 nucleotides read TGTGCCAGTGCCGGGAGGAACTATGGCTACACCTTC. This codes for CASAGRNYGYTF.

The chain has TRBV5-8 and TRBJ2-1, with D possibly matching TRBD1 (5 bases). In germline, CDR1 is SGHTS, CDR2 YDEGEE. CDR3 length: 14 residues. V lost 4 bases and J 3 bases, leaving 11 bases between the germline ends. The CDR3 here is CASSQDTDYNEQFF. Written as DNA, the CDR3 is TGTGCCAGCAGCCAGGACACAGACTACAATGAGCAGTTCTTC.

The chain joins TRBV5-8 to TRBJ2-7; no firm D call. The CDR3 extends over 13 amino acids. V gave up 1 base and J gave up 0 bases, with 5 bases separating them. Germline V gives CDR1 SGHTS, CDR2 YDEGEE. The CDR3 coding sequence is TGTGCCAGCAGCTTGAGGGACTCCTACGAGCAGTACTTC. Protein: CASSLRDSYEQYF. Full variable domain (missing parts from reference TRBV5-8 and TRBJ2-7): EAGVTQSPTHLIKTRGQQATLRCSPISGHTSVYWYQQALGLGLQFLLWYDEGEERNRGNFPPRFSGRQFPNYSSELNVNALELEDSALYLCASSLRDSYEQYFGPGTRLTVT.

J is TRBJ1-2 and V is TRBV6-1; the D is unclear. The CDR3 covers 14 residues. CDR1 and CDR2 (germline): MNHNS, SASEGT. V was pared by 8 bases and J by 1 base, with 14 bases between. DNA for the CDR3: TGTGCCAGCCTCCCCCGACCCAATAACTATGGCTACACCTTC. This gives the protein CASLPRPNNYGYTF.

The V gene is TRBV28, the J gene TRBJ1-2; TRBD1 is a possible D gene (5 bases). The germline V and J ends were trimmed by 7 bases and 0 bases, with 15 bases remaining between them. The germline CDR1 and CDR2 sequences are MDHEN and SYDVKM. The CDR3 loop spans 15 amino acids. CDR3 loop: CASTEAWGTNYGYTF. Written as DNA, the CDR3 is TGTGCCAGCACCGAGGCGTGGGGCACTAACTATGGCTACACCTTC.

V and J are TRBV18 and TRBJ1-1, with D perhaps matching TRBD1 (5 bases). Germline-derived CDR1 and CDR2 are KGHSH and LQKENI. The ends were cut back, 3 bases at V and 0 bases at J, with 14 bases in the middle. The CDR3 runs 16 residues. CDR3 nucleotide sequence: TGTGCCAGCTCACCGATACAGGTCCCGATGAACACTGAAGCTTTCTTT. Translating it yields CASSPIQVPMNTEAFF.

The chain couples TRBV27 to TRBJ2-3; 8 nucleotides line up with TRBD2. Germline CDR1 and CDR2: MNHEY and SMNVEV (reference sequence). Trimming cost V 6 bases and J 6 bases; bases outside gene matches: 11. The CDR3 runs to 15 residues. CDR3 protein: CASRFTSGVRDTQYF. DNA for the CDR3: TGTGCCAGCAGGTTCACTAGCGGAGTCAGGGATACGCAGTATTTT.